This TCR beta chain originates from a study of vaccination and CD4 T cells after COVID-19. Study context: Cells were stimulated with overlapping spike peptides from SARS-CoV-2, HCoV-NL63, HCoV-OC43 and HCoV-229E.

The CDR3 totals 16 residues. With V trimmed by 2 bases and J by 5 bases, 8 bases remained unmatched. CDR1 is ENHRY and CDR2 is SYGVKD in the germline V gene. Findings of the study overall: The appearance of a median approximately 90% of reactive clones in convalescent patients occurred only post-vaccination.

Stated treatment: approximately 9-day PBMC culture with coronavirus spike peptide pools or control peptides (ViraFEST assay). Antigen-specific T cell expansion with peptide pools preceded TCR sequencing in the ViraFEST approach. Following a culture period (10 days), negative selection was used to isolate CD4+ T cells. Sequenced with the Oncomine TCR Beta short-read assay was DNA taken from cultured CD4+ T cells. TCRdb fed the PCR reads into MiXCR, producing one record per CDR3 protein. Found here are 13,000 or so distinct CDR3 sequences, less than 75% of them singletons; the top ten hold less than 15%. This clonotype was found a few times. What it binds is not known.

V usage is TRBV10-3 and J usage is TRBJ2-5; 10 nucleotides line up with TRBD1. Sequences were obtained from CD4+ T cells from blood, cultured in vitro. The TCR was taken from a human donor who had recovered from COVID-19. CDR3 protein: CAISERRTGGRETQYF. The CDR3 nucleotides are TGTGCCATCAGTGAGAGGAGGACAGGGGGAAGGGAGACCCAGTACTTC.